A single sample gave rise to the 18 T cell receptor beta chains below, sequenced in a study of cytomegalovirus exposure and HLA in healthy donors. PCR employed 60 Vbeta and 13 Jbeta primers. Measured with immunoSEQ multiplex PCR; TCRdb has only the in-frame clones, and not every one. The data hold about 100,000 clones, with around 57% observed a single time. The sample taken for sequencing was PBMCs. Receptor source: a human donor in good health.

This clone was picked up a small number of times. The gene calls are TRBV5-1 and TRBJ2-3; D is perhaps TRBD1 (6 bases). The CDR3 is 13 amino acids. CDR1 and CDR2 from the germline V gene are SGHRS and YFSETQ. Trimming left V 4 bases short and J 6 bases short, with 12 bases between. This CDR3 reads CASSLGQGDTQYF. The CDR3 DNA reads TGCGCCAGCAGCCTTGGGCAGGGGGATACGCAGTATTTT.

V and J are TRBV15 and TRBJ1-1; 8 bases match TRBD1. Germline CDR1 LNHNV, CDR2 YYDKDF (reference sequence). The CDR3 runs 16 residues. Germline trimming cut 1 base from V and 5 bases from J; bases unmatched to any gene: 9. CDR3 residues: CATSRGTGGTRTEAFF. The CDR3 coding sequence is TGTGCCACCAGCAGAGGTACAGGGGGTACGAGGACTGAAGCTTTCTTT.

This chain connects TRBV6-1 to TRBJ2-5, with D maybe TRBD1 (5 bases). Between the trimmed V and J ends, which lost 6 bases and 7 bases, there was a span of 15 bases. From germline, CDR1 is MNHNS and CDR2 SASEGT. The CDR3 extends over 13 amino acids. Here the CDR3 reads CASSPGSLGTQYF. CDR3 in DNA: TGTGCCAGCAGCCCAGGGTCCCTTGGGACCCAGTACTTC.

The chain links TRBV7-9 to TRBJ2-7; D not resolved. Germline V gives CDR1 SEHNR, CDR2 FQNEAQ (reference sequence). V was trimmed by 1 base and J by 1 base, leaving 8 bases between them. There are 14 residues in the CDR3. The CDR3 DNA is TGTGCCAGCAGCTTAGGTGGGCCATCCTACGAGCAGTACTTC. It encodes CASSLGGPSYEQYF.

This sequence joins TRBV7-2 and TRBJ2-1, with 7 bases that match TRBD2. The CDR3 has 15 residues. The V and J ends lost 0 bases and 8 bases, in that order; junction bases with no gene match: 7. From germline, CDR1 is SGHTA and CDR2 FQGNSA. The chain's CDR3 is CASSLAGGSLYEQFF. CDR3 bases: TGTGCCAGCAGCTTAGCGGGAGGGTCCTTGTATGAGCAGTTCTTC. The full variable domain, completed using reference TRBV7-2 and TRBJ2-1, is GAGVSQSPSNKVTEKGKDVELRCDPISGHTALYWYRQSLGQGLEFLIYFQGNSAPDKSGLPSDRFSAERTGGSVSTLTIQRTQQEDSAVYLCASSLAGGSLYEQFFGPGTRLTVL.

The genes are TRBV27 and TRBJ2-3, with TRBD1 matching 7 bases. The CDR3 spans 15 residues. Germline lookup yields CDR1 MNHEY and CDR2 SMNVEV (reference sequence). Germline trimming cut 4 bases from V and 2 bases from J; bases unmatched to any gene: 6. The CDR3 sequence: CASSWTGAHTDTQYF. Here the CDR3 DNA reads TGTGCCAGCAGTTGGACAGGAGCGCACACAGATACGCAGTATTTT.

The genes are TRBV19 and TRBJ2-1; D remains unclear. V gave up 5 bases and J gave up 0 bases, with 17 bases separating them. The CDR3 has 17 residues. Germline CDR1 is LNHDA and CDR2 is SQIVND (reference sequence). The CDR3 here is CASSEELLRSSYNEQFF. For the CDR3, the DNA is TGTGCCAGTAGTGAGGAGCTCCTCCGCAGCTCCTACAATGAGCAGTTCTTC.

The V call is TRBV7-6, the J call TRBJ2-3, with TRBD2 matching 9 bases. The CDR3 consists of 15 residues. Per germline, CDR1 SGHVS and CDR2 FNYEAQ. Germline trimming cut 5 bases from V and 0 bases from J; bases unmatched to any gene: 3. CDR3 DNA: TGTGCCAGCAGCGTCCTAGCGGGGAGCACAGATACGCAGTATTTT. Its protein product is CASSVLAGSTDTQYF.

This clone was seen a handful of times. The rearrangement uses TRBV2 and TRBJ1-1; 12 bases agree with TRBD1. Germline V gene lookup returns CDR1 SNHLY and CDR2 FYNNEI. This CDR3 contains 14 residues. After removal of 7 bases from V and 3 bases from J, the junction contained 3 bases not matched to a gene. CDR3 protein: CASIGTGGHTEAFF. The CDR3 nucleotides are TGTGCCAGCATCGGGACAGGGGGCCACACTGAAGCTTTCTTT.

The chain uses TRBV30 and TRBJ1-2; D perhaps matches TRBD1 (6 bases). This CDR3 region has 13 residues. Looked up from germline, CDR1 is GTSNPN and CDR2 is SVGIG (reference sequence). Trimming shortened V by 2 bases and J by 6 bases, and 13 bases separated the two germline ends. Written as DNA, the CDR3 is TGTGCCTGGAGTCGGGGGGCGGCTGATGGCTACACCTTC. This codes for CAWSRGAADGYTF.

CDR3 residues: CASSLTAVPIYGYTF. CDR3 coding DNA: TGTGCCAGCAGCTTGACGGCGGTTCCCATCTATGGCTACACCTTC. The rearrangement links TRBV5-8 to TRBJ1-2; D not certain. Deletions cut 1 base from V and 4 bases from J, with 14 bases between. This CDR3 has 15 amino acids. Germline CDR1 is SGHTS and CDR2 is YDEGEE.

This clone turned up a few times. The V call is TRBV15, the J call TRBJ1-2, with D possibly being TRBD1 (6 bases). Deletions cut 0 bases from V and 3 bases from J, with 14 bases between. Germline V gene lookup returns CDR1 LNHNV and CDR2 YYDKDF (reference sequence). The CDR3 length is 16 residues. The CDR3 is CATSRDRDILDYGYTF. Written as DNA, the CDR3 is TGTGCCACCAGCAGAGACAGGGACATCTTGGACTATGGCTACACCTTC.

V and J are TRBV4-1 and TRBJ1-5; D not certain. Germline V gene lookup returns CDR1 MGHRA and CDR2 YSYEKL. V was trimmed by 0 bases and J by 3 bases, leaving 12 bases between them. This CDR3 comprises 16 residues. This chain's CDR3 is CASSQESVQPNQPQHF. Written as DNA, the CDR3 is TGCGCCAGCAGCCAAGAATCGGTACAGCCCAATCAGCCCCAGCATTTT.

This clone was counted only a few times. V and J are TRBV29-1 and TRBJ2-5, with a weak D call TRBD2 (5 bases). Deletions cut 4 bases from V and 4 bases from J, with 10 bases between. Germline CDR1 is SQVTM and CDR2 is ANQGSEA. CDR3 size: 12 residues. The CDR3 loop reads CSVVAGGETQYF. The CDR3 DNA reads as TGCAGCGTTGTGGCCGGAGGAGAGACCCAGTACTTC.

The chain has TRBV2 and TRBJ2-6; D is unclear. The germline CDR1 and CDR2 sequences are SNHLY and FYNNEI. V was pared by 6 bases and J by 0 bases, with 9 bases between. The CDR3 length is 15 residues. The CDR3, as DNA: TGTGCCAGCAGCCTCGGGTTCTCTGGGGCCAACGTCCTGACTTTC. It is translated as CASSLGFSGANVLTF.

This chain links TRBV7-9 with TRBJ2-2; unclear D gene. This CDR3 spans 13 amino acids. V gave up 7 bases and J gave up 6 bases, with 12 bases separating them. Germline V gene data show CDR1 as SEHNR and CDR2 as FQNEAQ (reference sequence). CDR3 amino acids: CASIKQAAGELFF. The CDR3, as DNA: TGTGCCAGCATCAAGCAGGCAGCCGGGGAGCTGTTTTTT.

CDR3 sequence reads: CASSYSGDFGETQYF. The CDR3 nucleotides are TGTGCCAGCAGTTACTCGGGGGACTTCGGCGAGACCCAGTACTTC. The chain combines TRBV6-5 with TRBJ2-5; a weak D match, TRBD2 (6 bases). The CDR3 extends over 15 amino acids. CDR1 and CDR2 from the germline V gene are MNHEY and SVGAGI. V was cut by 0 bases and J by 5 bases, with 13 bases left in between.

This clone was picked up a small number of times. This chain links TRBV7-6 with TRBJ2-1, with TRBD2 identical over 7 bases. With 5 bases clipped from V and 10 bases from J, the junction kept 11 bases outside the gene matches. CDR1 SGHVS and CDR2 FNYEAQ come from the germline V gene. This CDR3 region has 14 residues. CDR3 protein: CASSPQPVGGEQFF. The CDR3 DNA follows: TGTGCCAGCAGCCCACAACCTGTCGGGGGGGAGCAGTTCTTC.